This record looks at one T cell receptor beta chain sequence and its context. Methods used by the authors: Amplified reference gene primers provided the basis for estimating nucleated cell counts. Generated by immunoSEQ multiplex PCR, the TCRdb table keeps only in-frame clones and is missing some. That table gives V, J and clone size, and the DNA gave D and trimming. The table includes around 340,000 clones, 83% detected once. Germline CDR1 MNHEY, CDR2 SMNVEV (reference sequence). With V trimmed by 1 base and J by 4 bases, 9 bases remained unmatched. The CDR3 sequence is 16 residues long. The data were obtained in a study of blood T cell repertoires in COVID-19. On the study more broadly: The samples span acute and convalescent COVID-19 from the United States, Italy and Spain.

The clonotype originates from a man younger than 40 with active or convalescent COVID-19. The sample comprised peripheral blood. The rearrangement joins TRBV27 to TRBJ1-2, with 7 bases matching TRBD1. In DNA form, the CDR3 reads TGTGCCAGCAGTTTATTCGCAGGGGGTCCTAGCTATGGCTACACCTTC. It encodes CASSLFAGGPSYGYTF.